A single sample is the source of the 11 T cell receptor beta chains below, sequenced in a study of cytomegalovirus exposure and HLA in healthy donors (dated by TCRdb to the late 2010s). The receptor library was made with the immunoSEQ multiplex PCR assay. For the multiplex PCR, a mixture combining 60 forward primers for TCR Vbeta segments and 13 reverse primers for TCR Jbeta segments was used. TCRdb's version of the immuneACCESS table is confined to in-frame rearrangements and falls short of the full clone set. An unresolved V gene accounts for under half of the shortfall where checked; the remainder is of unknown origin. The sample table holds roughly 120,000 clones, of which around 80% were seen once. The leading ten clones occupy under 0.3% of the sample. Sample: PBMCs. Receptors were obtained from a man aged 45-65 years in good health and CMV-seronegative.

The chain is built from TRBV7-2 and TRBJ1-1; D is uncertain. Trimming pared 2 bases from V and 0 bases from J, leaving 16 bases between. CDR1 and CDR2 (germline): SGHTA, FQGNSA. The CDR3 runs 17 residues. This CDR3 is CASSLRGIGSVNTEAFF. In DNA, the CDR3 is TGTGCCAGCAGCTTAAGAGGTATCGGGTCGGTGAACACTGAAGCTTTCTTT.

This chain links TRBV11-3 with TRBJ2-1; 9 bases fit TRBD2. The V and J ends lost 5 bases and 6 bases, in that order; junction bases with no gene match: 8. Germline V gives CDR1 SGHNT, CDR2 YENEEA. CDR3 size: 15 residues. CDR3 DNA: TGTGCCAGCAGCACAGATAGCGGGAGAGCCAATGAGCAGTTCTTC. This translates into CASSTDSGRANEQFF.

This clone has more than one count but fewer than ten. V gene TRBV7-8 combines with J gene TRBJ2-5; possible D gene TRBD1, 6 bases. V was trimmed by 1 base and J by 1 base, leaving 10 bases between them. The CDR3 contains 15 residues. CDR1 SGHVS and CDR2 FQNEAQ come from the germline V gene. The CDR3 reads CASSLGGQIQETQYF. CDR3 nucleotides: TGTGCCAGCAGCTTAGGCGGACAGATCCAAGAGACCCAGTACTTC.

The chain couples TRBV28 to TRBJ2-3; D is unresolved. Trimming took 8 bases from V and 11 from J, leaving 14 bases between them. The CDR3 covers 11 residues. Germline V CDR1 and CDR2: MDHEN, SYDVKM. The CDR3 nucleotides read TGTGCCAGCCGATCAACGAGGATGCAGTATTTT. Translation: CASRSTRMQYF. The full variable domain, in which reference TRBV28 and TRBJ2-3 provide the parts outside the CDR3, is DVKVTQSSRYLVKRTGEKVFLECVQDMDHENMFWYRQDPGLGLRLIYFSYDVKMKEKGDIPEGYSVSREKKERFSLILESASTNQTSMYLCASRSTRMQYFGPGTRLTVL.

V and J are TRBV10-1 and TRBJ2-7; D perhaps matches TRBD1 (6 bases). The CDR3 has 12 amino acids. Trimming stripped 10 bases from V and 2 bases from J, with 12 bases between. In germline, CDR1 is WNHNN, CDR2 SYGVQD (reference sequence). The CDR3 protein is CATPGVPYEQYF. The CDR3 nucleotides are TGCGCCACCCCAGGGGTCCCCTACGAGCAGTACTTC.

This clone was counted a single time. The chain employs TRBV5-1 and TRBJ1-1; 9 nucleotides align to TRBD1. V trimming: 4 bases; J trimming: 7 bases; junction bases outside the gene matches: 17. The CDR3 runs to 17 residues. Germline CDR1 and CDR2: SGHRS and YFSETQ. CDR3 loop: CASSPGQGQGRSGEAFF. The DNA of the CDR3 is TGCGCCAGCAGCCCGGGACAGGGACAGGGACGCTCGGGTGAAGCTTTCTTT.

This chain connects TRBV6-5 to TRBJ2-7; perhaps TRBD1 as D (5 bases). V shed 6 bases and J shed 6 bases, with 21 bases lying between them. This CDR3 spans 15 amino acids. Germline V gene lookup returns CDR1 MNHEY and CDR2 SVGAGI. For the CDR3, the DNA is TGTGCCAGCAGCCAAAACCCCGTACAGGTACTCGAGCAGTACTTC. Its translation is CASSQNPVQVLEQYF.

The chain couples TRBV28 to TRBJ1-4; D is unresolved. This CDR3 has 14 amino acids. The ends were cut back, 6 bases at V and 3 bases at J, with 11 bases in the middle. CDR1 and CDR2 (germline): MDHEN, SYDVKM. The CDR3 DNA follows: TGTGCCAGCAGGTTTGGGAGGGCTAATGAAAAACTGTTTTTT. It codes for CASRFGRANEKLFF.

The chain combines TRBV12-5 with TRBJ2-1; the D gene is possibly TRBD2 (5 bases). Germline CDR1 and CDR2: LGHNT and FRNRAP. V lost 6 bases and J 7 bases, leaving 13 bases between the germline ends. The CDR3 loop spans 13 amino acids. The CDR3 here is CASGILDGNEQFF. As DNA, the CDR3 is TGTGCTAGTGGAATACTAGACGGGAATGAGCAGTTCTTC.

V is TRBV27 and J is TRBJ2-7; TRBD2 agrees at 8 bases. Germline CDR1 and CDR2: MNHEY and SMNVEV (reference sequence). This CDR3 is built from 14 residues. J gave up 0 bases and V 5 bases, and 3 bases lay outside the gene matches. CDR3 coding DNA: TGTGCCAGCAGTATCAGCGGGAGCTCCTACGAGCAGTACTTC. Translating it yields CASSISGSSYEQYF.

This sequence joins TRBV5-1 and TRBJ2-2, with 8 bases matching TRBD1. The CDR3 runs to 19 residues. J was trimmed by 1 base and V by 2 bases; bases with no gene match: 13. The V gene's germline CDR1 is SGHRS and CDR2 YFSETQ. CDR3 DNA sequence: TGCGCCAGCAGCTTAATTGCAGGGGGCTATAGACAGAACACCGGGGAGCTGTTTTTT. Residues: CASSLIAGGYRQNTGELFF.